A single sample gave rise to the 31 T cell receptor beta chains below, sequenced in a study of T cell responses to AZD1222 COVID-19 vaccine. Method: immunoSEQ multiplex PCR; TCRdb's copy keeps in-frame clones and lacks some. The sample shows some 110,000 clones, around 76% of them seen only once. The material sequenced was peripheral blood, taken on day 0 of AZD1222 vaccination. These receptors all come from an adult in good health.

A few counts support this clone. V usage is TRBV5-1 and J usage is TRBJ2-1; TRBD2 agrees at 9 bases. Germline V gives CDR1 SGHRS, CDR2 YFSETQ. CDR3 length equals 16 residues. The V gene end was trimmed by 4 bases and the J gene end by 6 bases; junction bases not matched to a gene: 11. In nucleotides, the CDR3 is TGCGCCAGCAGCGTCCCGAGCGGGGGGACGGCCAATGAGCAGTTCTTC. This codes for CASSVPSGGTANEQFF. The full variable domain, with the rest looked up from reference TRBV5-1 and TRBJ2-1, is KAGVTQTPRYLIKTRGQQVTLSCSPISGHRSVSWYQQTPGQGLQFLFEYFSETQRNKGNFPGRFSGRQFSNSRSEMNVSTLELGDSALYLCASSVPSGGTANEQFFGPGTRLTVL.

The chain couples TRBV11-2 to TRBJ2-5; D is undetermined. CDR3 length: 13 residues. Per germline, CDR1 SGHAT and CDR2 FQNNGV. V was cut by 1 base and J by 2 bases, with 5 bases left in between. This CDR3 is CASSLGGQETQYF. The CDR3 nucleotides read TGTGCCAGCAGCTTAGGGGGTCAAGAGACCCAGTACTTC.

The J gene is TRBJ2-1, the V gene TRBV6-5, with TRBD1 matching over 10 bases. V lost 7 bases, J lost 3 bases, and 6 bases stayed unmatched. This CDR3 contains 15 residues. CDR1 and CDR2 from the germline V gene are MNHEY and SVGAGI. The CDR3 region is CASKIGTGVYNEQFF. In nucleotides, the CDR3 is TGTGCCAGCAAGATTGGGACAGGGGTCTACAATGAGCAGTTCTTC.

The chain recombines TRBV15 with TRBJ1-1, with TRBD1 as a possible D gene (5 bases). The germline CDR1 and CDR2 sequences are LNHNV and YYDKDF (reference sequence). Trimming removed 0 bases from V and 1 base from J, with 9 bases in between. This CDR3 has 15 residues. CDR3 sequence reads: CATSRDFGGNTEAFF. CDR3 DNA sequence: TGTGCCACCAGCAGAGATTTCGGGGGGAACACTGAAGCTTTCTTT.

This clone has just a few counts. The chain links TRBV18 to TRBJ1-4; D is perhaps TRBD1 (5 bases). CDR1 is KGHSH, CDR2 LQKENI, per germline. This CDR3 is 14 amino acids long. V was cut by 0 bases and J by 7 bases, with 9 bases left in between. The CDR3 sequence is CASSPPAGAEKLFF. CDR3 nucleotides: TGTGCCAGCTCACCACCCGCCGGGGCTGAAAAACTGTTTTTT.

The chain joins TRBV5-6 to TRBJ2-3; unclear D gene. This CDR3 spans 12 amino acids. V shed 3 bases and J shed 0 bases, with 2 bases lying between them. The germline gives CDR1 SGHDT, CDR2 YYEEEE. The CDR3 bases are TGTGCCAGCAGCTGGAGCACAGATACGCAGTATTTT. Translating it yields CASSWSTDTQYF.

This chain joins TRBV6-1 and TRBJ2-5; tentatively, D is TRBD2 (5 bases). The ends were cut back, 3 bases at V and 6 bases at J, with 11 bases in the middle. This CDR3 is 13 amino acids long. Germline assignment: CDR1 MNHNS and CDR2 SASEGT. The CDR3 reads CASSDAEVQTQYF. The CDR3 region has the DNA TGTGCCAGCAGTGACGCGGAGGTGCAGACCCAGTACTTC.

In DNA, the CDR3 is TGTGCCAGCAAAGACAGGGGTGGCTACACCTTC. This codes for CASKDRGGYTF. The J gene is TRBJ1-2, the V gene TRBV6-5; 8 bases match TRBD1. The CDR3 totals 11 residues. Germline assignment: CDR1 MNHEY and CDR2 SVGAGI. J was trimmed by 7 bases and V by 7 bases; bases with no gene match: 2.

In its sample, this clone was seen once. The chain links TRBV3-1 (or the pseudogene TRBV3-2) to TRBJ2-7; 13 bases match TRBD2. V was clipped by 8 bases and J by 0 bases; unmatched bases: 10. Germline V CDR1 and CDR2: LGHDT, YNNKEL (reference sequence). This CDR3 contains 17 residues. The CDR3 is CASSRTSGGMSSYEQYF. CDR3 DNA: TGTGCCAGCTCAAGGACTAGCGGGGGAATGTCCTCCTACGAGCAGTACTTC.

The rearrangement joins TRBV18 to TRBJ2-7; D is perhaps TRBD2 (6 bases). The CDR3 loop spans 12 amino acids. The germline CDR1 and CDR2 sequences are KGHSH and LQKENI. The V and J ends lost 6 bases and 6 bases respectively, with 12 bases between them. CDR3 in DNA: TGTGCCAGCTCGCAGGCGGGGACCGAGCAGTACTTC. Translating gives CASSQAGTEQYF.

V usage is TRBV5-1 and J usage is TRBJ2-3; a possible D gene is TRBD1 (7 bases). V lost 2 bases and J 0 bases, leaving 10 bases between the germline ends. Germline V gene sequence: CDR1 SGHRS, CDR2 YFSETQ. The length of the CDR3 is 15 residues. The CDR3 nucleotides are TGCGCCAGCAGCTTCAGGGGGGTGAGCACAGATACGCAGTATTTT. It specifies CASSFRGVSTDTQYF. The full variable domain, its missing parts supplied by reference TRBV5-1 and TRBJ2-3, is KAGVTQTPRYLIKTRGQQVTLSCSPISGHRSVSWYQQTPGQGLQFLFEYFSETQRNKGNFPGRFSGRQFSNSRSEMNVSTLELGDSALYLCASSFRGVSTDTQYFGPGTRLTVL.

J is TRBJ2-1 and V is TRBV6-2 or TRBV6-3, with D perhaps matching TRBD2 (6 bases). Germline CDR1 MNHEY, CDR2 SVGEGT. The length of the CDR3 is 12 residues. The V gene lost 4 bases and the J gene lost 9 bases, with 10 bases spanning the gap. For the CDR3, the DNA is TGTGCCAGCAGTTCCCGACTAGTTGAGCAGTTCTTC. Encoded protein: CASSSRLVEQFF.

The chain uses TRBV4-1 and TRBJ2-7; 8 positions agree with TRBD1. In germline, CDR1 is MGHRA, CDR2 YSYEKL. J lost 4 bases, V lost 2 bases, and 4 bases had no gene match. This CDR3 has 14 amino acids. This CDR3 reads CASSQRTGWYEQYF. CDR3 coding DNA: TGCGCCAGCAGCCAACGGACAGGGTGGTACGAGCAGTACTTC.

V is TRBV6-6 and J is TRBJ2-3; 10 nucleotides match TRBD2. CDR1 is MNHNY and CDR2 is SVGAGI in the germline V gene (reference sequence). The J segment lost 6 bases and the V segment lost 5 bases, leaving 2 bases of the junction unmatched. This CDR3 is built from 13 residues. The CDR3 nucleotides read TGTGCCAGCAGTGGACTAGCGGAGGATACGCAGTATTTT. As protein: CASSGLAEDTQYF.

V gene TRBV29-1 combines with J gene TRBJ1-1; TRBD1 might be the D (6 bases). The CDR3 contains 11 residues. V was clipped by 6 bases and J by 3 bases, with 8 bases between them. Germline V gene lookup returns CDR1 SQVTM and CDR2 ANQGSEA. CDR3 loop: CSVYRDTEAFF. CDR3 bases: TGCAGCGTCTACAGGGACACTGAAGCTTTCTTT.

The V call is TRBV2, the J call TRBJ2-7; unclear D gene. Germline V gene data show CDR1 as SNHLY and CDR2 as FYNNEI. Trimming stripped 6 bases from V and 3 bases from J, with 6 bases between. The CDR3 is 11 amino acids. CDR3 bases: TGTGCCAGCAGGAGCTACTACGAGCAGTACTTC. As protein: CASRSYYEQYF.

The count of this clone is one. The genes are TRBV7-9 and TRBJ2-3, with no clear D. V was clipped by 5 bases and J by 4 bases, with 16 bases between them. The germline gives CDR1 SEHNR, CDR2 FQNEAQ (reference sequence). This CDR3 region has 15 residues. The CDR3, as DNA: TGTGCCAGCAGCCCCGCCGGGTCTACGGCAGATACGCAGTATTTT. Translated: CASSPAGSTADTQYF. The complete variable domain, with remaining parts taken from reference TRBV7-9 and TRBJ2-3, reads DTGVSQNPRHKITKRGQNVTFRCDPISEHNRLYWYRQTLGQGPEFLTYFQNEAQLEKSRLLSDRFSAERPKGSFSTLEIQRTEQGDSAMYLCASSPAGSTADTQYFGPGTRLTVL.

The chain recombines TRBV7-2 with TRBJ1-2, with D maybe TRBD1 (5 bases). This CDR3 spans 15 amino acids. Trimming pared 1 base from V and 4 bases from J, leaving 13 bases between. Germline V gene lookup returns CDR1 SGHTA and CDR2 FQGNSA. Here the CDR3 reads CASSLVGAGPYGYTF. The CDR3 DNA is TGTGCCAGCAGCTTAGTCGGTGCAGGGCCCTATGGCTACACCTTC.

The chain carries TRBV7-2 and TRBJ1-2; 10 bases line up with TRBD1. There are 14 residues in the CDR3. Germline CDR1 is SGHTA and CDR2 is FQGNSA. The V segment lost 5 bases and the J segment 6 bases; nucleotides outside the gene matches: 6. The CDR3 region has the DNA TGTGCCAGCAGCCCCGACAGGGGGCGGGATGGCTACACCTTC. Protein: CASSPDRGRDGYTF.

The V gene is TRBV4-3, the J gene TRBJ1-2; 8 nucleotides match TRBD1. The CDR3 length is 14 residues. V lost 4 bases, J lost 6 bases, and 7 bases stayed unmatched. Germline V lookup: CDR1 LGHNA, CDR2 YSLEER. The CDR3 region is CASSLGAGGHGYTF. DNA of the CDR3: TGCGCCAGCAGCCTCGGGGCAGGGGGCCATGGCTACACCTTC.

This chain links TRBV18 with TRBJ1-2; D gene ambiguous. V shed 3 bases and J shed 8 bases, with 16 bases lying between them. The CDR3 consists of 14 residues. CDR1 and CDR2 from the germline V gene are KGHSH and LQKENI. CDR3 DNA: TGTGCCAGCTCACCCGTACGAAGCAATAGGGGCTACACCTTC. Translated: CASSPVRSNRGYTF.

The V gene is TRBV27, the J gene TRBJ1-1, with D unresolved. V lost 6 bases and J 0 bases, leaving 11 bases between the germline ends. Looked up from germline, CDR1 is MNHEY and CDR2 is SMNVEV (reference sequence). The CDR3 sequence is 14 residues long. The CDR3 loop is CASREVWMNTEAFF. The CDR3 bases are TGTGCCAGCAGGGAGGTCTGGATGAACACTGAAGCTTTCTTT.

The rearrangement uses TRBV11-2 and TRBJ1-6; 7 bases match TRBD1. CDR3 length equals 16 residues. V shed 2 bases and J 4 bases; nucleotides not matched to a gene: 5. Germline V gives CDR1 SGHAT, CDR2 FQNNGV. Here the CDR3 reads CASSLNTGVYNSPLHF. CDR3 nucleotide sequence: TGTGCCAGCAGCTTAAATACAGGGGTGTATAATTCACCCCTCCACTTT.

This rearrangement joins TRBV6-5 to TRBJ1-1, with D hard to call. V lost 2 bases to trimming and J lost 0 bases, with 7 bases between them. The CDR3 spans 14 residues. CDR1 MNHEY and CDR2 SVGAGI come from the germline V gene. CDR3 protein: CASSYERLNTEAFF. In DNA, the CDR3 is TGTGCCAGCAGTTACGAACGGTTGAACACTGAAGCTTTCTTT.

The rearrangement joins TRBV10-3 to TRBJ2-7; D not certain. V lost 10 bases and J 1 base, leaving 8 bases between the germline ends. Germline V lookup: CDR1 ENHRY, CDR2 SYGVKD. The CDR3 covers 11 residues. CDR3 coding DNA: TGTGCCACTTCTGGGTCCTACGAGCAGTACTTC. This encodes CATSGSYEQYF.

J is TRBJ1-3 and V is TRBV19; the D is unclear. Looked up from germline, CDR1 is LNHDA and CDR2 is SQIVND (reference sequence). V gave up 4 bases and J gave up 6 bases, with 16 bases separating them. CDR3 length: 15 amino acids. CDR3 loop: CASSTRAGLANTIYF. For the CDR3, the DNA is TGTGCCAGTAGTACTCGTGCGGGTTTAGCAAACACCATATATTTT.

The rearrangement uses TRBV19 and TRBJ1-3, with a tentative D call TRBD1 (6 bases). The CDR3 runs to 13 residues. V lost 10 bases and J lost 3, with 13 bases in between. Germline CDR1 is LNHDA and CDR2 is SQIVND (reference sequence). CDR3 protein: CATKGGIGNTIYF. The CDR3 DNA is TGTGCCACCAAGGGGGGGATTGGAAACACCATATATTTT.

V and J are TRBV18 and TRBJ1-4; maybe TRBD1 (6 bases). The CDR3 has 13 amino acids. CDR1 and CDR2 (germline): KGHSH, LQKENI. V shed 5 bases and J shed 7 bases, with 11 bases lying between them. The CDR3 loop is CASSTGWGEKLFF. In nucleotides, the CDR3 is TGTGCCAGCTCAACAGGGTGGGGTGAAAAACTGTTTTTT.

The V call is TRBV27, the J call TRBJ2-5, with D unclear. This CDR3 comprises 13 residues. CDR1 and CDR2 (germline): MNHEY, SMNVEV (reference sequence). V was shortened by 5 bases and J by 0 bases, with 7 bases between the two germline ends. CDR3 in amino acids: CASSQLNQETQYF. The CDR3 DNA follows: TGTGCCAGCAGTCAGCTGAACCAAGAGACCCAGTACTTC.

V is TRBV19 and J is TRBJ1-2, with D possibly TRBD1 on 5 matching bases. The CDR3 is 12 amino acids. Germline CDR1 is LNHDA and CDR2 is SQIVND (reference sequence). V was trimmed by 3 bases and J by 4 bases, leaving 6 bases between them. The CDR3 region is CASSMGGYGYTF. Written as DNA, the CDR3 is TGTGCCAGTAGTATGGGGGGCTATGGCTACACCTTC.

The chain joins TRBV5-4 to TRBJ1-3; D gene ambiguous. CDR1 is SGHNT, CDR2 YYREEE, per germline (reference sequence). The CDR3 spans 15 residues. Trimming removed 1 base from V and 1 base from J, with 9 bases in between. This CDR3 reads CASSLRSGSGNTIYF. CDR3 DNA sequence: TGTGCCAGCAGCTTGAGGTCCGGGTCTGGAAACACCATATATTTT.